This TCR beta chain was identified in a study of T cell repertoires in cytomegalovirus infection. Study in general: From public TCR beta signatures came an indication of both CMV infection and matching HLA type.

In this sample, this clonotype turned up a few times. Its antigen is as yet unknown. Its ends do not fully match the called genes, so a read error is possible. TCRdb reprocessed the reads via MiXCR and lists one record per CDR3 protein. The data hold 450,000 to 600,000 distinct CDR3 sequences, with 10% to 12% observed a single time. Germline values: CDR1 MDHEN, CDR2 SYDVKM. This CDR3 contains 11 residues. Study-wide points: Carriage of CMV together with the relevant HLA was identifiable through cumulative public TCR beta family frequency. HLA-C-restricted, CMV-specific TCR beta clonotypes were dominant ex vivo.

The V call is TRBV28, the J call TRBJ1-5; 7 bases are a match to TRBD1. The specimen was PBMCs. The source is a human donor in good health (CMV status not recorded). Some clones in this sample may be carry-over from other donors' samples. The CDR3, as DNA: TGTGCCAGCAGTTACCGGGACAGTATCTCATTT. Its translation: CASSYRDSISF.